This entry lists 3 T cell receptor beta chains sequenced from one sample in a study of vaccination and CD4 T cells after COVID-19. With the Oncomine TCR Beta short-read assay, DNA from cultured CD4+ T cells was sequenced. The template was genomic DNA from cultured CD4+ T cells. TCRdb reanalysed the PCR reads using MiXCR and keeps one entry per CDR3 protein. The table has 10,000 or so distinct CDR3 sequences, 30% to 40% seen once. The sample's treatment: approximately nine-day PBMC culture with coronavirus spike peptide pools or control peptides (ViraFEST assay). Gathering of the CD4+ T cells, from the unexposed donor, took place before the COVID-19 pandemic (2011-2018). These receptors have no known antigen. Sequenced: CD4+ T cells from blood, cultured in vitro. All receptors derive from a human donor in good health.

The J gene is TRBJ2-3, the V gene TRBV4-3; no clear D. CDR1 and CDR2 (germline): LGHNA, YSLEER. The CDR3 is made up of 13 amino acids. V was cut by 2 bases and J by 3 bases, with 6 bases left in between. CDR3 in amino acids: CASSQSRTDTQYF. The CDR3 nucleotides read TGCGCCAGCAGCCAAAGCCGGACAGATACGCAGTATTTT.

In its sample, this clonotype was seen a few times. The chain carries TRBV20-1 and TRBJ2-2, with D possibly being TRBD1 (5 bases). Germline CDR1 and CDR2: DFQATT and SNEGSKA (reference sequence). The CDR3 covers 14 residues. V lost 6 bases, J lost 3 bases, and 14 bases lay in between. The CDR3 sequence: CSAALGPYTGELFF. DNA for the CDR3: TGCAGTGCCGCCCTGGGGCCTTACACCGGGGAGCTGTTTTTT.

The gene calls are TRBV20-1 and TRBJ2-5, with 10 positions matching TRBD1. V shed 2 bases, J shed 5 bases, and the junction held 2 bases outside the gene matches. The V gene's germline CDR1 is DFQATT and CDR2 SNEGSKA (reference sequence). The CDR3 sequence is 13 residues long. Here the CDR3 reads CSARKGQGETQYF. CDR3 coding DNA: TGCAGTGCTAGAAAGGGACAGGGGGAGACCCAGTACTTC.